The 19 T cell receptor beta chains presented below share a single source sample, sequenced in a study of T-cell reconstitution after alpha-beta-depleted transplantation in children. As it was prepared, the TCRbeta library received unique molecular identifiers. TCRdb re-called the PCR reads through MiXCR, storing one row per CDR3 protein. The data show about 300,000 distinct CDR3 sequences, with around 10% seen just once and approximately 7.6% held by the top ten. This sample comprised PBMCs, obtained before TCRalphabeta/CD19-depleted stem cell transplant. Receptors were obtained from a boy under two years old with acute myeloid leukemia, due to receive a stem cell transplant.

Note on this clonotype: With a much larger clone just one base away, this may be a read error. The V call is TRBV28, the J call TRBJ1-2; D is unclear. CDR1 and CDR2 from the germline V gene are MDHEN and SYDVKM. The CDR3 consists of 15 residues. In DNA, the CDR3 is TGTGCCAGCAGTTCCCCCGGCAGTCATAACCATGGCTACACCTTC. Protein sequence: CASSSPGSHNHGYTF.

This clonotype was detected only a few times. This CDR3 reads CASSSPWGSTDTQYF. The DNA for the CDR3 is TGTGCCAGCAGTTCACCTTGGGGAAGCACAGATACGCAGTATTTT. The chain couples TRBV12-3 or TRBV12-4 to TRBJ2-3; D is unclear. Deletions cut 4 bases from V and 0 bases from J, with 11 bases between. This CDR3 has 15 residues.

This clonotype was detected ten times or more. The chain carries TRBV7-9 and TRBJ2-1, with 7 bases aligning to TRBD1. The V and J ends lost 4 bases and 5 bases, in that order; junction bases with no gene match: 8. The germline V gene encodes CDR1 SEHNR and CDR2 FQNEAQ (reference sequence). The CDR3 is made up of 15 amino acids. CDR3 protein: CASSSQTGSDNEQFF. The CDR3 coding sequence is TGTGCCAGCAGCTCCCAGACAGGGAGTGACAATGAGCAGTTCTTC.

This clonotype was picked up many times. The chain uses TRBV20-1 and TRBJ1-3; 10 nucleotides agree with TRBD1. The length of the CDR3 is 15 residues. CDR1 and CDR2 from the germline V gene are DFQATT and SNEGSKA (reference sequence). Germline trimming cut 5 bases from V and 4 bases from J; bases unmatched to any gene: 8. DNA for the CDR3: TGCAGTGCTTTTTCCGGGACAGGGGTCGGAAACACCATATATTTT. Residues: CSAFSGTGVGNTIYF.

This clonotype was seen repeatedly, ten times or more. The V call is TRBV3-1, the J call TRBJ2-3, with 14 bases lining up with TRBD2. The CDR3 totals 15 residues. V lost 4 bases and J lost 11; bases outside the gene matches: 8. The germline gives CDR1 LGHDT, CDR2 YNNKEL (reference sequence). The CDR3 loop reads CASSPRTSGGTLQYF. CDR3 sequence (DNA): TGTGCCAGCAGCCCCCGGACTAGCGGGGGGACCCTGCAGTATTTT.

The sample holds a few counts of this clonotype. The chain has TRBV12-3 or TRBV12-4 and TRBJ2-7; D ambiguous. The CDR3 is made up of 14 amino acids. V lost 6 bases, J lost 0 bases, and 12 bases lay in between. CDR3 coding DNA: TGTGCCAGCAGATTTGGCCCTAGCTCCTACGAGCAGTACTTC. It yields the protein CASRFGPSSYEQYF.

This clonotype showed up many times. CDR3 sequence (DNA): TGCGCCAGCAGCATTAGCGGACTTAGCTCCTACGAGCAGTACTTC. The encoded protein is CASSISGLSSYEQYF. The chain recombines TRBV5-1 with TRBJ2-7, with a possible D match to TRBD2 (6 bases). The CDR3 totals 15 residues. Germline V gene sequence: CDR1 SGHRS, CDR2 YFSETQ. V was cut by 4 bases and J by 0 bases, with 14 bases left in between.

This clonotype was found a few times. The gene calls are TRBV18 and TRBJ2-1; 9 nucleotides agree with TRBD2. The CDR3 contains 14 residues. With V trimmed by 2 bases and J by 5 bases, 1 base remained unmatched. CDR1 KGHSH and CDR2 LQKENI come from the germline V gene. CDR3 bases: TGTGCCAGCTCACCAGGGACTAGCCACAATGAGCAGTTCTTC. It encodes CASSPGTSHNEQFF.

This clonotype showed up many times. The chain has TRBV28 and TRBJ2-1, with D possibly TRBD2 on 5 matching bases. Germline V gene data show CDR1 as MDHEN and CDR2 as SYDVKM. Trimming removed 3 bases at V and 0 bases at J, with 9 bases between. This CDR3 region has 15 residues. Written as DNA, the CDR3 is TGTGCCAGCAGTTTCCCGGAGGTCTCCTACAATGAGCAGTTCTTC. The encoded protein is CASSFPEVSYNEQFF.

The V call is TRBV7-9, the J call TRBJ1-4; the D gene is possibly TRBD1 (5 bases). Germline values: CDR1 SEHNR, CDR2 FQNEAQ (reference sequence). This CDR3 is built from 15 residues. Trimming removed 3 bases from V and 5 bases from J, with 13 bases in between. CDR3 amino acids: CASSFDRSLNEKLFF. CDR3 in DNA: TGTGCCAGCAGCTTCGACAGATCCCTAAATGAAAAACTGTTTTTT.

This clonotype was seen repeatedly, ten times or more. In DNA, the CDR3 is TGCGCCAGCAGCTTGGGGCTAGCGGGGGGCGTCGGGAATGAGCAGTTCTTC. Translation gives CASSLGLAGGVGNEQFF. The V and J genes are TRBV5-1 and TRBJ2-1; TRBD2 matches at 11 bases. With 0 bases clipped from V and 7 bases from J, the junction kept 9 bases outside the gene matches. Looked up from germline, CDR1 is SGHRS and CDR2 is YFSETQ. The CDR3 length is 17 residues.

This clonotype was picked up many times. The chain combines TRBV5-1 with TRBJ2-3; D not certain. Germline assignment: CDR1 SGHRS and CDR2 YFSETQ. Between the trimmed V and J ends, which lost 4 bases and 6 bases, there was a span of 9 bases. The CDR3 has 12 amino acids. The CDR3 region has the DNA TGCGCCAGCAGCCTGGTTCTTGATACGCAGTATTTT. This encodes CASSLVLDTQYF.

This clonotype was observed many times. This chain links TRBV4-2 with TRBJ1-5; TRBD1 might be the D (5 bases). This CDR3 spans 16 amino acids. The V gene's germline CDR1 is LGHNA and CDR2 YNFKEQ. Deletions cut 0 bases from V and 6 bases from J, with 15 bases between. CDR3 protein: CASSQERQGGSQPQHF. The CDR3 coding sequence is TGTGCCAGCAGCCAAGAAAGGCAGGGAGGGAGTCAGCCCCAGCATTTT.

There are many counts of this clonotype. The rearrangement joins TRBV11-1 to TRBJ2-3; no clear D gene. The CDR3 spans 14 residues. Trimming took 3 bases from V and 2 from J, leaving 9 bases between them. Germline assignment: CDR1 SGHAT and CDR2 FQDESV (reference sequence). Here the CDR3 DNA reads TGTGCCAGCAGCTTGAATGTCCTCACAGATACGCAGTATTTT. Translated: CASSLNVLTDTQYF.

This clonotype was seen ten or more times. The CDR3 loop reads CASSQAGGVEQYF. The CDR3 nucleotides read TGTGCCAGCAGCCAAGCGGGGGGGGTCGAGCAGTACTTC. V usage is TRBV4-2 and J usage is TRBJ2-7; 8 nucleotides line up with TRBD2. CDR1 LGHNA and CDR2 YNFKEQ come from the germline V gene. The CDR3 extends over 13 amino acids. J gave up 6 bases and V 1 base, and 2 bases lay outside the gene matches.

This clonotype was counted many times. V gene TRBV27 combines with J gene TRBJ1-6; D possibly corresponds to TRBD1 (5 bases). This CDR3 contains 15 residues. The V gene lost 0 bases and the J gene lost 8 bases, with 11 bases spanning the gap. Germline V gene sequence: CDR1 MNHEY, CDR2 SMNVEV (reference sequence). This chain's CDR3 is CASSLSWGVHSPLHF. The CDR3 region has the DNA TGTGCCAGCAGTTTATCGTGGGGGGTACATTCACCCCTCCACTTT.

With respect to this clonotype: The junction departs from the called germline gene at one end, perhaps through a read error. The chain recombines TRBV3-1 with TRBJ2-7; D tentatively fits TRBD1 or TRBD2 (6 bases each). The V gene's germline CDR1 is LGHDT and CDR2 YNNKEL (reference sequence). The CDR3 spans 15 residues. CDR3 residues: CATSQGGTPTYEQYF. The CDR3 region has the DNA TGTGCCACCAGCCAAGGGGGGACACCGACCTACGAGCAGTACTTC.

The chain carries TRBV5-4 and TRBJ2-1; 10 nucleotides line up with TRBD2. This CDR3 is 19 amino acids long. The V and J ends lost 3 bases and 3 bases, in that order; junction bases with no gene match: 15. Per germline, CDR1 SGHNT and CDR2 YYREEE (reference sequence). CDR3 DNA sequence: TGTGCCAGCAGCTGTTATGTCTCCTGGACTAGCGGACTCTACAATGAGCAGTTCTTC. As protein: CASSCYVSWTSGLYNEQFF.

This clonotype was observed at least ten times. The chain joins TRBV5-1 to TRBJ2-3, with D hard to call. Per the germline V gene, CDR1 is SGHRS and CDR2 is YFSETQ. The CDR3 is 15 amino acids. V was trimmed by 5 bases and J by 3 bases, leaving 16 bases between them. This CDR3 reads CASSGRSTPTDTQYF. Here the CDR3 DNA reads TGCGCCAGCAGTGGAAGGTCCACACCTACAGATACGCAGTATTTT.